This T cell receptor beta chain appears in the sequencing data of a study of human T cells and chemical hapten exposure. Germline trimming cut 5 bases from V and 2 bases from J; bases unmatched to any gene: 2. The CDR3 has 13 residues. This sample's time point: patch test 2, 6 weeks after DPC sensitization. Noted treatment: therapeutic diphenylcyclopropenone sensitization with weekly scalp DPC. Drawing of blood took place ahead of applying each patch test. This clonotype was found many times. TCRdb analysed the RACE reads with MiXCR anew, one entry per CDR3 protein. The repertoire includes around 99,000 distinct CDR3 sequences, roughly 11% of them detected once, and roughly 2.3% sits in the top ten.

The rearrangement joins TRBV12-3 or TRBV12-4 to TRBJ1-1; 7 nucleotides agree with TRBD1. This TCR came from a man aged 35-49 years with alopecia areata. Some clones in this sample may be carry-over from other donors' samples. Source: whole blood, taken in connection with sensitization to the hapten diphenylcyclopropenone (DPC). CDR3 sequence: CASSGQVNTEAFF. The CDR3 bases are TGTGCCAGCAGTGGACAGGTTAACACTGAAGCTTTCTTT.